This TCR beta chain emerged from a study of T cells in Graves' hyperthyroidism and ophthalmopathy. This CDR3 is built from 16 residues. Germline lookup yields CDR1 WNHNN and CDR2 SYGVQD (reference sequence). Trimming took 5 bases from V and 2 from J; bases not matched to a gene: 7. With respect to this clonotype: No antigen is known for it.

Study-level findings and limits: The authors' 13 V-J model separated ophthalmopathy from stable hyperthyroidism.

In the ophthalmopathy cohort, Clinical Activity Score was at least 3, NOSPECS grade at least 4, and duration under 3 months. Diagnoses used clinical symptoms, serum thyroxine and TRAb, thyroid ultrasound and orbital computed tomography. Amplification targeted TCR beta CDR3 regions from RNA transcripts. First-round RT-PCR of the TCR CDR3 relied on the HTBI primer set. TCRdb re-analysed the multiplex PCR reads in MiXCR, keeping a single row per CDR3 protein. This table has about 400,000 distinct CDR3 sequences, about 14% appearing once. The origin of this receptor is a woman in her twenties or thirties with Graves' ophthalmopathy. Sample: blood. The V gene is TRBV10-1, the J gene TRBJ1-1; 11 bases fit TRBD1. CDR3 loop: CASSSGQGVRNTEAFF. The CDR3 DNA sequence: TGCGCCAGCAGTTCGGGACAGGGGGTACGAAACACTGAAGCTTTCTTT.